Shown below are 23 T cell receptor beta chains from a single sample sequenced in a study of blood T cell repertoires in COVID-19. Profiled with immunoSEQ multiplex PCR; TCRdb holds only in-frame clones, not every one. The table has approximately 330,000 clones, approximately 89% seen once; the top ten hold roughly a tenth. The sample taken for sequencing was PBMCs or T cells enriched from blood (not recorded which). The receptor set was obtained from a woman in her twenties or thirties who had recovered from COVID-19.

The chain combines TRBV2 with TRBJ1-5; no definite D call. CDR1 is SNHLY and CDR2 is FYNNEI in the germline V gene. V was pared by 3 bases and J by 4 bases, with 7 bases between. The CDR3 sequence is 13 residues long. The CDR3 DNA reads as TGTGCCAGCAGTGACCTCGTAAATCAGCCCCAGCATTTT. It translates to CASSDLVNQPQHF.

The rearrangement joins TRBV28 to TRBJ2-7; D perhaps matches TRBD2 (7 bases). The CDR3 is 16 residues long. CDR1 is MDHEN, CDR2 SYDVKM, per germline. The germline V and J ends were trimmed by 6 bases and 1 base, with 19 bases remaining between them. The DNA of the CDR3 is TGTGCCAGCAGGCTGGGGGGGGCGGGAGCGTCCTACGAGCAGTACTTC. Translated, it gives CASRLGGAGASYEQYF. The entire variable domain, with the rest obtained from reference TRBV28 and TRBJ2-7, is as follows: DVKVTQSSRYLVKRTGEKVFLECVQDMDHENMFWYRQDPGLGLRLIYFSYDVKMKEKGDIPEGYSVSREKKERFSLILESASTNQTSMYLCASRLGGAGASYEQYFGPGTRLTVT.

This chain links TRBV18 with TRBJ2-7; TRBD1 matches 9 bases. The germline CDR1 and CDR2 sequences are KGHSH and LQKENI. This CDR3 has 14 amino acids. The J segment lost 3 bases and the V segment lost 5 bases, leaving 5 bases of the junction unmatched. The CDR3, as DNA: TGTGCCAGCTCATCCCAGGACAGGGGCTACGAGCAGTACTTC. Translation gives CASSSQDRGYEQYF. Full variable domain (rest looked up from reference TRBV18 and TRBJ2-7): NAGVMQNPRHLVRRRGQEARLRCSPMKGHSHVYWYRQLPEEGLKFMVYLQKENIIDESGMPKERFSAEFPKEGPSILRIQQVVRGDSAAYFCASSSQDRGYEQYFGPGTRLTVT.

The chain has TRBV15 and TRBJ1-3, with D possibly matching TRBD1 (5 bases). The CDR3 extends over 18 amino acids. Looked up from germline, CDR1 is LNHNV and CDR2 is YYDKDF (reference sequence). Trimming pared 2 bases from V and 0 bases from J, leaving 17 bases between. In DNA, the CDR3 is TGTGCCACCAGCAGATTCCCTGGGACTGAAAGCTCTGGAAACACCATATATTTT. Translated, it gives CATSRFPGTESSGNTIYF.

The chain combines TRBV5-1 with TRBJ1-4; the D gene is possibly TRBD1 (6 bases). V lost 4 bases to trimming and J lost 3 bases, with 13 bases between them. The CDR3 sequence is 15 residues long. Per germline, CDR1 SGHRS and CDR2 YFSETQ. As DNA, the CDR3 is TGCGCCAGCAGCACTACAGGGCTCGCTAATGAAAAACTGTTTTTT. Residues: CASSTTGLANEKLFF.

This chain joins TRBV7-2 and TRBJ1-3, with 9 nucleotides matching TRBD1. This CDR3 region has 15 residues. CDR1 is SGHTA, CDR2 FQGNSA, per germline. V lost 5 bases and J lost 2; bases outside the gene matches: 4. CDR3 sequence reads: CASSPRDRAGNTIYF. CDR3 nucleotides: TGTGCCAGCAGCCCAAGGGACAGGGCTGGAAACACCATATATTTT.

This sequence joins TRBV7-8 and TRBJ2-1; 9 bases match TRBD2. The junction had 5 bases not matched to a gene; V was cut back by 1 base and J by 4 bases. Germline V CDR1 and CDR2: SGHVS, FQNEAQ. The CDR3 extends over 16 amino acids. CDR3 bases: TGTGCCAGCAGCTTAGTGGGTCTAGCGGGATACAATGAGCAGTTCTTC. It specifies CASSLVGLAGYNEQFF.

The chain recombines TRBV7-3 with TRBJ2-1; 10 bases are a match to TRBD2. In germline, CDR1 is SGHTA, CDR2 FQGTGA. J was trimmed by 4 bases and V by 5 bases; bases with no gene match: 8. The CDR3 length is 16 residues. CDR3 in amino acids: CASSIGSSGGYNEQFF. In DNA form, the CDR3 reads TGTGCCAGCAGCATAGGGTCTAGCGGGGGTTACAATGAGCAGTTCTTC.

This clone came up once. The rearrangement links TRBV28 to TRBJ1-3; weak D call: TRBD1 (6 bases). V lost 2 bases and J 4 bases, leaving 18 bases between the germline ends. The CDR3 totals 17 residues. Germline V lookup: CDR1 MDHEN, CDR2 SYDVKM. The CDR3 region is CASSLRGSAGAGNTIYF. The CDR3 region has the DNA TGTGCCAGCAGTTTAAGGGGCTCGGCAGGGGCGGGAAACACCATATATTTT.

The gene calls are TRBV29-1 and TRBJ1-2, with D hard to call. Germline V lookup: CDR1 SQVTM, CDR2 ANQGSEA. The CDR3 has 13 amino acids. With 4 bases removed from V and 2 bases from J, the gap between germline ends came to 11 bases. The CDR3 loop is CSVVVVLNYGYTF. The CDR3 bases are TGCAGCGTTGTTGTCGTCTTGAACTATGGCTACACCTTC.

The gene calls are TRBV4-2 and TRBJ2-7, with 7 bases fitting TRBD1. The trim removed 0 bases at V and 1 base at J, leaving 3 bases unmatched. The CDR3 sequence is 15 residues long. Germline V gene data show CDR1 as LGHNA and CDR2 as YNFKEQ. CDR3 in DNA: TGTGCCAGCAGCCAAGAAGGGGGCCGTTCCTACGAGCAGTACTTC. Translation gives CASSQEGGRSYEQYF.

This chain uses TRBV21-1 with TRBJ2-2; the tabulated D call, TRBD2, remains unverified against the DNA. TRBV21-1 is classified as a pseudogene. The CDR3 spans 12 residues. The CDR3 sequence is CASSYSAGELFF. The CDR3, as DNA: TGTGCCAGCAGTTACTCCGCCGGGGAGCTGTTTTTT.

The chain uses TRBV5-1 and TRBJ1-2, with unresolved D. V was clipped by 9 bases and J by 4 bases, with 22 bases between them. This CDR3 is 15 amino acids long. Germline V gene lookup returns CDR1 SGHRS and CDR2 YFSETQ. The CDR3 sequence: CATTVDSHGGYGYTF. DNA for the CDR3: TGCGCCACCACCGTGGACTCCCACGGTGGCTATGGCTACACCTTC. The full variable domain, completed using reference TRBV5-1 and TRBJ1-2, is KAGVTQTPRYLIKTRGQQVTLSCSPISGHRSVSWYQQTPGQGLQFLFEYFSETQRNKGNFPGRFSGRQFSNSRSEMNVSTLELGDSALYLCATTVDSHGGYGYTFGSGTRLTVV.

V and J are TRBV7-8 and TRBJ2-1; the match to TRBD1 covers 9 bases. The germline CDR1 and CDR2 sequences are SGHVS and FQNEAQ. With 4 bases clipped from V and 7 bases from J, the junction kept 5 bases outside the gene matches. This CDR3 region has 14 residues. DNA for the CDR3: TGTGCCAGCAGCTCCGGGACAGGGCCTAATGAGCAGTTCTTC. This encodes CASSSGTGPNEQFF. Full variable domain (remainder filled in from reference TRBV7-8 and TRBJ2-1): GAGVSQSPRYKVAKRGQDVALRCDPISGHVSLFWYQQALGQGPEFLTYFQNEAQLDKSGLPSDRFFAERPEGSVSTLKIQRTQQEDSAVYLCASSSGTGPNEQFFGPGTRLTVL.

This clone was recorded a few times. In nucleotides, the CDR3 is TGTGCCAGCAGCTCAACCAGACTAGCGGGAGCCTACGAGCAGTACTTC. Translation gives CASSSTRLAGAYEQYF. The rearrangement links TRBV27 to TRBJ2-7, with 12 positions matching TRBD2. The trim removed 6 bases at V and 2 bases at J, leaving 8 bases unmatched. CDR1 and CDR2 (germline): MNHEY, SMNVEV (reference sequence). This CDR3 has 16 amino acids.

J is TRBJ2-1 and V is TRBV5-6; possibly TRBD2 for D (6 bases). V was clipped by 3 bases and J by 4 bases, with 11 bases between them. Germline CDR1 reads SGHDT; CDR2 reads YYEEEE. The CDR3 is 14 residues long. The chain's CDR3 is CASSSQGLYNEQFF. The CDR3 nucleotides are TGTGCCAGCAGCTCCCAAGGACTATACAATGAGCAGTTCTTC.

CDR3 nucleotide sequence: TGCGCCAGCAGTGACCGACAGGGATCGAACACTGAAGCTTTCTTT. Protein sequence: CASSDRQGSNTEAFF. The genes are TRBV10-2 and TRBJ1-1; 7 nucleotides match TRBD1. The V gene's germline CDR1 is WSHSY and CDR2 SAAADI. Trimming took 3 bases from V and 1 from J; bases not matched to a gene: 5. CDR3 length equals 15 residues.

This clone came up once. V is TRBV7-2 and J is TRBJ2-1; TRBD2 might be the D (6 bases). The germline V gene has CDR1 SGHTA and CDR2 FQGNSA. Deletions cut 6 bases from V and 2 bases from J, with 17 bases between. The CDR3 has 16 residues. CDR3 region: CASRAFGGRAYNEQFF. The CDR3 coding sequence is TGTGCCAGCAGAGCCTTCGGGGGTAGGGCCTACAATGAGCAGTTCTTC.

J is TRBJ2-3 and V is TRBV7-3; TRBD2 might be the D (6 bases). Trimming cost V 5 bases and J 3 bases, with 15 bases left between them. Germline V gene lookup returns CDR1 SGHTA and CDR2 FQGTGA. The CDR3 covers 15 residues. The CDR3 sequence: CASSRWGLRTDTQYF. The CDR3 DNA follows: TGTGCCAGCAGCCGGTGGGGACTTAGAACAGATACGCAGTATTTT.

V usage is TRBV27 and J usage is TRBJ1-1; D unresolved. This CDR3 spans 16 amino acids. V shed 3 bases and J shed 9 bases, with 23 bases lying between them. CDR1 is MNHEY, CDR2 SMNVEV, per germline (reference sequence). The CDR3 here is CASSFLGSSSGGKAFF. Written as DNA, the CDR3 is TGTGCCAGCAGTTTCTTGGGGTCCAGCTCGGGAGGGAAAGCTTTCTTT.

This sequence joins TRBV11-2 and TRBJ2-3, with D maybe TRBD2 (5 bases). CDR1 and CDR2 from the germline V gene are SGHAT and FQNNGV. This CDR3 region has 15 residues. Deletions cut 5 bases from V and 3 bases from J, with 15 bases between. CDR3 in amino acids: CASSQYGGRTDTQYF. In DNA form, the CDR3 reads TGTGCCAGCAGCCAGTATGGAGGTAGGACAGATACGCAGTATTTT.

The chain is built from TRBV5-1 and TRBJ2-2; 10 bases line up with TRBD2. Trimming cost V 6 bases and J 7 bases; bases outside gene matches: 6. The CDR3 runs 14 residues. From germline, CDR1 is SGHRS and CDR2 YFSETQ. The CDR3, as DNA: TGCGCCAGCACAGCGGGAGGGCCCATCGGGGAGCTGTTTTTT. Translating it yields CASTAGGPIGELFF.

The CDR3 nucleotides read TGTGCCAGCAGCCGAGCGGAAACAGGGGTCGGGGCCAACGTCCTGACTTTC. Translation gives CASSRAETGVGANVLTF. The rearrangement joins TRBV7-3 to TRBJ2-6; 7 positions match TRBD1. CDR3 length: 17 residues. The germline V gene has CDR1 SGHTA and CDR2 FQGTGA. Trimming at V came to 5 bases and at J to 4 bases, leaving 11 bases not matched to a gene.